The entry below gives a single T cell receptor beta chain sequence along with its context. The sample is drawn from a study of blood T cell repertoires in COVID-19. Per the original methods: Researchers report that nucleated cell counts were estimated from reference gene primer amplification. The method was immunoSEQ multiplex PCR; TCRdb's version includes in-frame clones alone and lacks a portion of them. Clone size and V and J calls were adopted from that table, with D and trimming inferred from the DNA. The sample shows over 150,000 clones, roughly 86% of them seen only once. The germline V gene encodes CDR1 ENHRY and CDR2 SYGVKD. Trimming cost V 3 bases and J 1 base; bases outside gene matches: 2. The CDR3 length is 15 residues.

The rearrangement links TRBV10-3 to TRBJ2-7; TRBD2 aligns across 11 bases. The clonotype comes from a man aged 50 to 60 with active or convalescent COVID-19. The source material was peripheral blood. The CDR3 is CAISDASGRSYEQYF. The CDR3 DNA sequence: TGTGCCATCAGTGACGCTAGCGGGAGGTCCTACGAGCAGTACTTC.